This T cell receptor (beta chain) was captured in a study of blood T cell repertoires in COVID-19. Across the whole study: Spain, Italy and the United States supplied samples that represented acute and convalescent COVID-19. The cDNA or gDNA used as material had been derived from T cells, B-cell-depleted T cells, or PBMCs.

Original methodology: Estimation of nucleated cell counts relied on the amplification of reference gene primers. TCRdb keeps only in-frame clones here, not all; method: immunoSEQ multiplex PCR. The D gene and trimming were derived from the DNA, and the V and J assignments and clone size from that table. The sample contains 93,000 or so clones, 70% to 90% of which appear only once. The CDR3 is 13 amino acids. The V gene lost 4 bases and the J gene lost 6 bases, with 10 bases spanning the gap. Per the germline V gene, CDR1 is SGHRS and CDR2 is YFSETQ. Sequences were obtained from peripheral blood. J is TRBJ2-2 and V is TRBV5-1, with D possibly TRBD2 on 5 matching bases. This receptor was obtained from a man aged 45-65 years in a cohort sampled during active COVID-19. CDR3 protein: CASSPRGSGELFF. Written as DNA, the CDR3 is TGCGCCAGCAGCCCCCGGGGTTCCGGGGAGCTGTTTTTT.